The 4 T cell receptor beta chains below come from one sample, sequenced in a study of blood T cell repertoires in COVID-19. Sequencing was performed with immunoSEQ multiplex PCR; in TCRdb, only in-frame clones are kept and a portion is missing. Among about 46,000 clones listed, approximately 85% were seen once. Sequenced sample: peripheral blood. The source of these receptors is a woman at least 80 years old with COVID-19, enrolled during active disease.

The chain links TRBV5-1 to TRBJ1-2; D not certain. CDR3 length: 13 residues. Germline V gives CDR1 SGHRS, CDR2 YFSETQ. The V end lost 5 bases, the J end lost 4 bases, and 12 bases lay between the germline ends. CDR3 amino acids: CASSLTSSYGYTF. CDR3 nucleotides: TGCGCCAGCAGTCTTACCTCTAGCTATGGCTACACCTTC.

The rearrangement links TRBV19 to TRBJ1-1; D is undetermined. Trimming removed 5 bases at V and 4 bases at J, with 11 bases between. The V gene's germline CDR1 is LNHDA and CDR2 SQIVND (reference sequence). This CDR3 contains 13 residues. As DNA, the CDR3 is TGTGCCAGTAGTCCGACGGGGAGCACTGAAGCTTTCTTT. Translating it yields CASSPTGSTEAFF.

V is TRBV19 and J is TRBJ2-1; 12 nucleotides agree with TRBD2. The V and J ends lost 5 bases and 2 bases, in that order; junction bases with no gene match: 7. Germline V gene data show CDR1 as LNHDA and CDR2 as SQIVND (reference sequence). This CDR3 region has 17 residues. The CDR3 coding sequence is TGTGCCAGTAGTGCGGGACTAGCGGGCATAACCTACAATGAGCAGTTCTTC. It translates to CASSAGLAGITYNEQFF.

CDR3 amino acids: CASSPNQETQYF. CDR3 bases: TGTGCCAGCTCACCTAATCAAGAGACCCAGTACTTC. The genes are TRBV18 and TRBJ2-5, with D hard to call. The CDR3 length is 12 residues. The V end lost 3 bases, the J end lost 2 bases, and 4 bases lay between the germline ends. The germline gives CDR1 KGHSH, CDR2 LQKENI.